The next 20 T cell receptor beta chains were all read from a single sample in a study of OX40 agonist ivuxolimab in advanced cancers. Produced via immunoSEQ multiplex PCR; TCRdb's table is partial and in-frame only. The table shows tens of thousands of clones, with approximately 78% occurring only once. The specimen comprised CD4+ or CD8+ T cells sorted from blood, sampled in a trial of the OX40 agonist ivuxolimab. The receptors here all came from an adult with an advanced solid tumor such as melanoma, head and neck, liver or kidney cancer.

The CDR3 sequence is CASSLDRPTDTQYF. The CDR3 DNA sequence: TGCGCCAGCAGCCTTGACAGGCCCACAGATACGCAGTATTTT. V and J are TRBV5-1 and TRBJ2-3; D might be TRBD1 (6 bases). This CDR3 is built from 14 residues. Germline CDR1 and CDR2: SGHRS and YFSETQ. V was clipped by 4 bases and J by 2 bases, with 11 bases between them.

This chain connects TRBV11-2 to TRBJ1-5, with a possible D match to TRBD1 (5 bases). CDR1 SGHAT and CDR2 FQNNGV come from the germline V gene. V lost 0 bases, J lost 7 bases, and 7 bases lay in between. The CDR3 extends over 13 amino acids. This chain's CDR3 is CASSLDRGQPQHF. Written as DNA, the CDR3 is TGTGCCAGCAGCTTAGATCGGGGCCAGCCCCAGCATTTT.

This clone was counted a single time. This chain uses TRBV7-6 with TRBJ2-1; D may match TRBD1 or TRBD2 (5 bases each). CDR1 SGHVS and CDR2 FNYEAQ come from the germline V gene. Trimming took off 4 bases at V and 9 bases at J, with 10 bases between the two ends. The CDR3 is made up of 12 amino acids. CDR3 nucleotides: TGTGCCAGCAGCTCCCGGGACCCTGAGCAGTTCTTC. Amino acid sequence: CASSSRDPEQFF. The whole variable domain, remainder taken from reference TRBV7-6 and TRBJ2-1, is GAGVSQSPRYKVTKRGQDVALRCDPISGHVSLYWYRQALGQGPEFLTYFNYEAQQDKSGLPNDRFSAERPEGSISTLTIQRTEQRDSAMYRCASSSRDPEQFFGPGTRLTVL.

The chain joins TRBV9 to TRBJ1-1, with D possibly TRBD1 on 5 matching bases. CDR3 length: 16 amino acids. With 3 bases removed from V and 1 base from J, the gap between germline ends came to 16 bases. Germline V gene data show CDR1 as SGDLS and CDR2 as YYNGEE. In DNA, the CDR3 is TGTGCCAGCAGCGCTCTAAAACAGGCCGGGAACACTGAAGCTTTCTTT. It is translated as CASSALKQAGNTEAFF.

The chain uses TRBV2 and TRBJ2-3; D is uncertain. The length of the CDR3 is 12 residues. Germline V CDR1 and CDR2: SNHLY, FYNNEI. V was trimmed by 6 bases and J by 6 bases, leaving 10 bases between them. The chain's CDR3 is CASSSIGDTQYF. Here the CDR3 DNA reads TGTGCCAGCAGCTCCATCGGGGATACGCAGTATTTT.

This rearrangement joins TRBV7-2 to TRBJ2-3; no clear D. This CDR3 is 13 amino acids long. In germline, CDR1 is SGHTA, CDR2 FQGNSA. Trimming removed 1 base at V and 4 bases at J, with 6 bases between. The CDR3 spells CASSLEVADTQYF. For the CDR3, the DNA is TGTGCCAGCAGCTTAGAAGTTGCAGATACGCAGTATTTT.

This clone was seen a single time. The chain couples TRBV29-1 to TRBJ2-3; tentative D call: TRBD1 (6 bases). From germline, CDR1 is SQVTM and CDR2 ANQGSEA. CDR3 size: 15 residues. The germline V and J ends were trimmed by 6 bases and 3 bases, with 19 bases remaining between them. The CDR3 nucleotides read TGCAGCGTGACCTCGGTGAGGGGGTGGACAGATACGCAGTATTTT. It encodes CSVTSVRGWTDTQYF.

For the CDR3, the DNA is TGTGCCAGCAGTGCGAATAGGGCAGCGGTGTACAATGAGCAGTTCTTC. Translation gives CASSANRAAVYNEQFF. V usage is TRBV6-1 and J usage is TRBJ2-1; D possibly corresponds to TRBD2 (5 bases). V was cut by 4 bases and J by 4 bases, with 17 bases left in between. This CDR3 has 16 residues. Germline V gene sequence: CDR1 MNHNS, CDR2 SASEGT.

V gene TRBV7-8 combines with J gene TRBJ2-1; either TRBD1 or TRBD2 may fit D (5 bases each). Per the germline V gene, CDR1 is SGHVS and CDR2 is FQNEAQ. The CDR3 covers 16 residues. Trimming left V 5 bases short and J 5 bases short, with 19 bases between. The CDR3: CASSPRDPPANNEQFF. In nucleotides, the CDR3 is TGTGCCAGCAGCCCACGGGACCCACCCGCCAACAATGAGCAGTTCTTC.

V usage is TRBV5-5 and J usage is TRBJ1-5; D is unclear. CDR3 length equals 16 residues. The ends were cut back, 1 base at V and 2 bases at J, with 13 bases in the middle. Per germline, CDR1 SGHKS and CDR2 YYEKEE (reference sequence). CDR3 sequence (DNA): TGTGCCAGCAGCTTGTCTTCCGGGTCGGGCAATCAGCCCCAGCATTTT. The encoded protein is CASSLSSGSGNQPQHF.

V gene TRBV18 combines with J gene TRBJ1-1, with a tentative D call TRBD1 (5 bases). This CDR3 spans 15 amino acids. Trimming cost V 4 bases and J 0 bases, with 12 bases left between them. Germline V CDR1 and CDR2: KGHSH, LQKENI. The CDR3 coding sequence is TGTGCCAGCTCACAGGCGGCAGGGATGAACACTGAAGCTTTCTTT. It specifies CASSQAAGMNTEAFF.

The chain employs TRBV5-1 and TRBJ1-5, with D tentatively TRBD1 (5 bases). Germline CDR1 reads SGHRS; CDR2 reads YFSETQ. The CDR3 runs to 15 residues. V gave up 0 bases and J gave up 0 bases, with 7 bases separating them. CDR3: CASSLAGASNQPQHF. The CDR3 DNA sequence: TGCGCCAGCAGCTTGGCCGGGGCTAGCAATCAGCCCCAGCATTTT.

The chain links TRBV19 to TRBJ1-5, with 10 bases matching TRBD1. The length of the CDR3 is 16 residues. The germline V gene encodes CDR1 LNHDA and CDR2 SQIVND (reference sequence). The ends lost 5 bases at V and 5 bases at J; junction bases unmatched: 9. The DNA of the CDR3 is TGTGCCAGTAGTTCACAACCGGGACAGGGGTATCAGCCCCAGCATTTT. It encodes CASSSQPGQGYQPQHF.

The V and J genes are TRBV2 and TRBJ2-1, with 11 bases lining up with TRBD2. The V gene end was trimmed by 2 bases and the J gene end by 10 bases; junction bases not matched to a gene: 4. The length of the CDR3 is 14 residues. Germline lookup yields CDR1 SNHLY and CDR2 FYNNEI. The CDR3 DNA follows: TGTGCCAGCAGTGAACTAGCGGGAGGCGGGGAGCAGTTCTTC. This encodes CASSELAGGGEQFF.

This chain links TRBV2 with TRBJ1-5; D remains unclear. CDR3 size: 14 residues. Trimming shortened V by 3 bases and J by 7 bases, and 13 bases separated the two germline ends. Germline lookup yields CDR1 SNHLY and CDR2 FYNNEI. The CDR3 loop is CASSEVGSFQPQHF. The CDR3 DNA reads TGTGCCAGCAGTGAGGTCGGGTCATTCCAGCCCCAGCATTTT.

V usage is TRBV4-3 and J usage is TRBJ2-7, with TRBD1 as a possible D gene (5 bases). Germline V gives CDR1 LGHNA, CDR2 YSLEER. The V gene lost 4 bases and the J gene lost 3 bases, with 13 bases spanning the gap. The CDR3 runs to 14 residues. CDR3 loop: CASSLSQGGYEQYF. The DNA of the CDR3 is TGCGCCAGCAGCCTGAGCCAGGGTGGCTACGAGCAGTACTTC.

V is TRBV5-1 and J is TRBJ2-3; 10 nucleotides agree with TRBD2. V lost 3 bases, J lost 7 bases, and 5 bases stayed unmatched. Germline V CDR1 and CDR2: SGHRS, YFSETQ. This CDR3 region has 14 residues. The chain's CDR3 is CASSSSGRANTQYF. CDR3 coding DNA: TGCGCCAGCAGCTCGAGCGGGAGGGCGAATACGCAGTATTTT.

V gene TRBV9 combines with J gene TRBJ2-6; D perhaps matches TRBD2 (6 bases). Germline-derived CDR1 and CDR2 are SGDLS and YYNGEE. With 3 bases removed from V and 1 base from J, the gap between germline ends came to 8 bases. CDR3 size: 15 residues. CDR3 protein: CASSGGGSGANVLTF. The CDR3 DNA follows: TGTGCCAGCAGCGGAGGAGGGTCTGGGGCCAACGTCCTGACTTTC. The whole variable domain, filled in from reference TRBV9 and TRBJ2-6, reads DSGVTQTPKHLITATGQRVTLRCSPRSGDLSVYWYQQSLDQGLQFLIQYYNGEERAKGNILERFSAQQFPDLHSELNLSSLELGDSALYFCASSGGGSGANVLTFGAGSRLTVL.

The chain joins TRBV19 to TRBJ1-4, with 9 bases lining up with TRBD1. Unmatched junction bases numbered 5, after V lost 5 bases and J lost 4 bases. Germline CDR1 and CDR2: LNHDA and SQIVND (reference sequence). This CDR3 has 15 residues. CDR3 amino acids: CASSARQGVNEKLFF. Written as DNA, the CDR3 is TGTGCCAGTAGTGCCAGACAGGGGGTTAATGAAAAACTGTTTTTT.

J is TRBJ1-2 and V is TRBV10-2, with 8 bases matching TRBD1. The CDR3 contains 16 residues. J was trimmed by 5 bases and V by 2 bases; bases with no gene match: 10. Germline V gene lookup returns CDR1 WSHSY and CDR2 SAAADI. The CDR3 sequence is CASSEMQGAYNYGYTF. The CDR3 DNA follows: TGCGCCAGCAGTGAGATGCAGGGGGCGTATAATTATGGCTACACCTTC.